This TCR beta chain stems from a study of blood T cell repertoires in COVID-19. Clones were sequenced by immunoSEQ multiplex PCR, and TCRdb holds only the in-frame ones, with some missing. The sample holds roughly 170,000 clones, 82% seen once. Germline values: CDR1 SGDLS, CDR2 YYNGEE. With 0 bases removed from V and 4 bases from J, the gap between germline ends came to 9 bases. The CDR3 covers 14 residues. This chain joins TRBV9 and TRBJ2-3, with no clear D. This TCR came from a man between 60 and 70 years old who had recovered from COVID-19. The sample comprised PBMCs or T cells enriched from blood (not recorded which). Written as DNA, the CDR3 is TGTGCCAGCAGCGTAGAGATAGCTGCAGATACGCAGTATTTT. Protein product: CASSVEIAADTQYF.